These T cell receptor beta chains were read from a single sample in a study of shared clonotypes between healthy human individuals. Libraries were prepared by immunoSEQ multiplex PCR; TCRdb keeps only in-frame clonotypes and omits some of them. The top ten clones hold 34% of a sample with more than 550,000 clones, roughly 87% of them seen once. Sequencing used memory CD8+ T cells from PBMCs. The receptors were gathered from a man younger than 30 in good health. Some clones in this sample may be carry-over from other donors' samples. The CDR3 runs from the conserved cysteine through the conserved F or W. D genes are given only for firm matches. Part of the rows lack a size; the others show once, few, many or a class for expanded clones.

clone_size	v_call	j_call	d_call	cdr3_nt	cdr3_aa
NA	TRBV19	TRBJ2-1	TRBD1	TGTGCCAGTACCCTAGTGGGGACAGGGGAAGAGCAGTTCTTC	CASTLVGTGEEQFF
NA	TRBV12-5	TRBJ1-1	NA	TGTGCTAGTGGCCAGAGTGGGGGCGAAGCTTTCTTT	CASGQSGGEAFF
NA	TRBV27	TRBJ2-1	NA	TGTGCCAGCAGTTTGGGTGAGAGCACCTACAATGAGCAGTTCTTC	CASSLGESTYNEQFF
once	TRBV14	TRBJ2-7	TRBD1	TGTGCCAGCAGCCAAGATCGACAGGGGGCGAGCTACGAGCAGTACTTC	CASSQDRQGASYEQYF
NA	TRBV28	TRBJ2-1	NA	TGTGCCAGCAATGGGGGGGCTTACAATGAGCAGTTCTTC	CASNGGAYNEQFF
NA	TRBV5-6	TRBJ2-7	TRBD1	TGTGCCAGCAGTTGGGACAGGGGAGACTACGAGCAGTACTTC	CASSWDRGDYEQYF
NA	TRBV6-5	TRBJ2-2	NA	TGTGCCAGCAGTGCCTACAGGGTCGTCGGGGAGCTGTTTTTT	CASSAYRVVGELFF
once	TRBV5-1	TRBJ2-7	TRBD2	TGCGCCAGCAGCGCCGGACTAGCGGGAGATCGGTACTTC	CASSAGLAGDRYF
NA	TRBV9	TRBJ2-5	NA	TGTGCCAGCAGCGTAGCCGGGAGCACGGGGGAGACCCAGTACTTC	CASSVAGSTGETQYF
NA	TRBV25-1	TRBJ2-7	NA	TGTGCCAGCAGCAAGACCCGCTACGAGCAGTACTTC	CASSKTRYEQYF
NA	TRBV27	TRBJ2-3	NA	TGTGCCAGCAGTCCACGGAGGGCCGGGGATACGCAGTATTTT	CASSPRRAGDTQYF
NA	TRBV11-2	TRBJ2-3	NA	TGTGCCAGCAGCTGGGTCTTGAGCACAGATACGCAGTATTTT	CASSWVLSTDTQYF
NA	TRBV6-1	TRBJ2-7	TRBD2	TGTGCCAGCAGTGGTGGGGCAGGACTAGCGGGACCGTACGAGCAGTACTTC	CASSGGAGLAGPYEQYF
NA	TRBV19	TRBJ2-1	NA	TGTGCCAGTAGTCCCCGCGGACACGGGTTCTACAATGAGCAGTTCTTC	CASSPRGHGFYNEQFF
NA	TRBV28	TRBJ2-5	TRBD2	TGTGCCAGCAGCCTCCTGGCCCTAGCGGGGATCCAAGAGACCCAGTACTTC	CASSLLALAGIQETQYF
NA	TRBV5-1	TRBJ2-1	NA	TGCGCCAGCCGAAGGGAGGTCACCTTGAAGCAGTTCTTC	CASRREVTLKQFF
NA	TRBV7-9	TRBJ1-2	TRBD1	TGTGCCAGCAGCCGCAGGTCGGGACAGGGGGGTACTAACTATGGCTACACCTTC	CASSRRSGQGGTNYGYTF
NA	TRBV27	TRBJ2-1	TRBD2	TGTGCCAGCAGTTTATTAGCGGGTGGCTACAATGAGCAGTTCTTC	CASSLLAGGYNEQFF
NA	TRBV6-5	TRBJ2-1	TRBD1	TGTGCCAGCAGTTACGTGACAGGGGGCTACAATGAGCAGTTCTTC	CASSYVTGGYNEQFF
few	TRBV29-1	TRBJ2-5	NA	TGCAGCGTCCCGACCGATGCCAGAGAGACCCAGTACTTC	CSVPTDARETQYF
NA	TRBV7-3	TRBJ2-3	NA	TGTGCCAGCAGCTTAACTCTTCACACTAGCACAGATACGCAGTATTTT	CASSLTLHTSTDTQYF
NA	TRBV10-3	TRBJ2-2	TRBD2	TGTGCCATCAGTGAGTCCCCGGGACTAGTAGGCGGGGAGCTGTTTTTT	CAISESPGLVGGELFF